Below are 5 T cell receptor beta chains sequenced from a single sample in a study of blood T cell repertoires in COVID-19. Sequencing used immunoSEQ multiplex PCR; TCRdb keeps in-frame clones, though not all of them. The profile shows over 100,000 clones, about nine tenths of them singletons. Sample: peripheral blood. The receptor set was obtained from a man aged 50 to 59 with acute or convalescent COVID-19.

CDR3 residues: CASGQSGASGQETQYF. The CDR3 DNA is TGTGCCAGCGGTCAATCGGGAGCTAGCGGACAAGAGACCCAGTACTTC. V usage is TRBV11-3 and J usage is TRBJ2-5; TRBD2 matches 7 bases. The CDR3 covers 16 residues. The ends lost 8 bases at V and 2 bases at J; junction bases unmatched: 14. The V gene's germline CDR1 is SGHNT and CDR2 YENEEA.

The chain has TRBV7-9 and TRBJ2-7; TRBD1 agrees at 7 bases. The CDR3 contains 15 residues. Trimming at V came to 4 bases and at J to 3 bases, leaving 9 bases not matched to a gene. From germline, CDR1 is SEHNR and CDR2 FQNEAQ (reference sequence). The chain's CDR3 is CASSSLGTAYYEQYF. The CDR3 DNA sequence: TGTGCCAGCAGCTCTTTAGGGACAGCGTACTACGAGCAGTACTTC.

V gene TRBV18 combines with J gene TRBJ1-1; D possibly corresponds to TRBD1 (5 bases). V gave up 6 bases and J gave up 4 bases, with 15 bases separating them. The CDR3 is made up of 14 amino acids. Germline V gene data show CDR1 as KGHSH and CDR2 as LQKENI. The DNA for the CDR3 is TGTGCCAGCTCCCTGGGGGGGAGCCCCACTGAAGCTTTCTTT. Its translation: CASSLGGSPTEAFF.

V gene TRBV7-4 combines with J gene TRBJ1-2; D is unresolved. This CDR3 is built from 14 residues. The V gene's germline CDR1 is SGHVT and CDR2 SQSDAQ. Trimming removed 1 base at V and 4 bases at J, with 10 bases between. The CDR3 here is CASSLVVVSYGYTF. The CDR3 bases are TGTGCCAGCAGCTTAGTGGTGGTCAGCTATGGCTACACCTTC.

The rearrangement links TRBV6-5 to TRBJ1-2; unclear D gene. The CDR3 length is 15 residues. Germline loops: CDR1 MNHEY, CDR2 SVGAGI. Trimming shortened V by 4 bases and J by 6 bases, and 18 bases separated the two germline ends. The CDR3 DNA sequence: TGTGCCAGCAGTTTTTTCGACGGGGTTTCGCATGGCTACACCTTC. Its protein is CASSFFDGVSHGYTF.